Listed below are T cell receptor beta chains from one sample, sequenced in a study of blood T cell repertoires in COVID-19. The table came from immunoSEQ multiplex PCR; TCRdb's copy has only in-frame clones and leaves some out. This sample carries some 320,000 clones, just under 90% of them seen once, and the ten largest clones take less than 3.5%. The sequencing sample was made of PBMCs or T cells enriched from blood (not recorded which). Source of these receptors: a woman aged 45-59 years who had been exposed to COVID-19. The CDR3 runs from the conserved cysteine through the conserved F or W. The order of the fields is D gene, J gene, clone size, V gene, CDR3 protein, CDR3 DNA. A D gene is named only where the DNA matches it firmly. The size of a clone is reported for some rows only, either as once, few or many, or as a class for expanded clones.

d_gene: NA; j_gene: TRBJ1-2; abundance: NA; v_gene: TRBV27; CDR3aa: CASRNRGGRNYGYTF; CDR3nt: TGTGCCAGCAGGAACCGCGGGGGGCGAAACTATGGCTACACCTTC
d_gene: TRBD2; j_gene: TRBJ2-5; abundance: NA; v_gene: TRBV5-4; CDR3aa: CASSQGGAGEKETQYF; CDR3nt: TGTGCCAGCAGCCAGGGCGGAGCGGGAGAAAAAGAGACCCAGTACTTC
d_gene: TRBD2; j_gene: TRBJ2-3; abundance: NA; v_gene: TRBV19; CDR3aa: CASSIDGASGRTDTQYF; CDR3nt: TGTGCCAGTAGTATAGACGGAGCTAGCGGCCGCACAGATACGCAGTATTTT
d_gene: NA; j_gene: TRBJ2-7; abundance: NA; v_gene: TRBV28; CDR3aa: CASSPRQIPYEQYF; CDR3nt: TGTGCCAGCAGTCCCCGACAGATCCCCTACGAGCAGTACTTC
d_gene: TRBD1; j_gene: TRBJ1-1; abundance: NA; v_gene: TRBV3-1/TRBV3-2; CDR3aa: CASSPHRGAEAFF; CDR3nt: TGTGCCAGCAGCCCCCACAGGGGCGCTGAAGCTTTCTTT
d_gene: TRBD1; j_gene: TRBJ2-7; abundance: few; v_gene: TRBV29-1; CDR3aa: CSAAQGAAYEQYF; CDR3nt: TGCAGCGCTGCACAGGGGGCGGCCTACGAGCAGTACTTC
d_gene: NA; j_gene: TRBJ1-4; abundance: NA; v_gene: TRBV19; CDR3aa: CASSSPGKGGEKLFF; CDR3nt: TGTGCCAGTAGTTCTCCTGGGAAAGGGGGAGAAAAACTGTTTTTT
d_gene: TRBD1; j_gene: TRBJ2-7; abundance: NA; v_gene: TRBV7-9; CDR3aa: CASRYGTAYEQYF; CDR3nt: TGTGCCAGCAGATACGGGACAGCATACGAGCAGTACTTC
d_gene: TRBD1; j_gene: TRBJ2-2; abundance: NA; v_gene: TRBV9; CDR3aa: CASSAGQGASGELFF; CDR3nt: TGTGCCAGCAGCGCGGGACAGGGGGCCTCCGGGGAGCTGTTTTTT
d_gene: NA; j_gene: TRBJ1-1; abundance: NA; v_gene: TRBV30; CDR3aa: CAWSVGGKMVEAFF; CDR3nt: TGTGCCTGGAGTGTCGGGGGGAAAATGGTTGAAGCTTTCTTT
d_gene: NA; j_gene: TRBJ1-5; abundance: NA; v_gene: TRBV28; CDR3aa: CASSPTGNNQPQHF; CDR3nt: TGTGCCAGCAGCCCTACAGGGAACAATCAGCCCCAGCATTTT
d_gene: TRBD1; j_gene: TRBJ1-1; abundance: once; v_gene: TRBV6-2/TRBV6-3; CDR3aa: CASSYGQGHTEAFF; CDR3nt: TGTGCCAGCAGTTATGGACAGGGACATACTGAAGCTTTCTTT
d_gene: NA; j_gene: TRBJ1-5; abundance: few; v_gene: TRBV5-1; CDR3aa: CASSRDGFLEGQPQHF; CDR3nt: TGCGCCAGCAGCAGAGACGGGTTTTTGGAGGGTCAGCCCCAGCATTTT
d_gene: TRBD2; j_gene: TRBJ2-1; abundance: NA; v_gene: TRBV5-4; CDR3aa: CASGLAGVNEQFF; CDR3nt: TGTGCCAGCGGACTAGCGGGGGTCAATGAGCAGTTCTTC
d_gene: TRBD1; j_gene: TRBJ1-2; abundance: NA; v_gene: TRBV5-1; CDR3aa: CASSQGQGLYGYTF; CDR3nt: TGCGCCAGCAGCCAAGGACAGGGACTCTATGGCTACACCTTC
d_gene: NA; j_gene: TRBJ2-1; abundance: NA; v_gene: TRBV4-2; CDR3aa: CASSQGPQGPSTRYNEQFF; CDR3nt: TGTGCCAGCAGCCAAGGACCGCAGGGTCCATCAACGAGATACAATGAGCAGTTCTTC
d_gene: TRBD1; j_gene: TRBJ1-1; abundance: NA; v_gene: TRBV10-3; CDR3aa: CAISEFGTGNTEAFF; CDR3nt: TGTGCCATCAGTGAGTTTGGGACAGGGAACACTGAAGCTTTCTTT
d_gene: TRBD1; j_gene: TRBJ2-7; abundance: NA; v_gene: TRBV7-8; CDR3aa: CASSFRQGGYEQYF; CDR3nt: TGTGCCAGCAGCTTCCGACAGGGCGGGTACGAGCAGTACTTC
d_gene: NA; j_gene: TRBJ1-5; abundance: NA; v_gene: TRBV5-8; CDR3aa: CASSARGSDSQPQHF; CDR3nt: TGTGCCAGCAGCGCCCGGGGAAGTGATAGTCAGCCCCAGCATTTT
d_gene: NA; j_gene: TRBJ2-7; abundance: NA; v_gene: TRBV4-1; CDR3aa: CASSLLGLAGEQYF; CDR3nt: TGCGCCAGCAGCCTACTAGGACTCGCCGGCGAGCAGTACTTC
d_gene: TRBD2; j_gene: TRBJ2-3; abundance: NA; v_gene: TRBV6-5; CDR3aa: CASSPGGLADTQYF; CDR3nt: TGTGCCAGCAGCCCGGGGGGGCTGGCAGATACGCAGTATTTT
d_gene: TRBD1; j_gene: TRBJ1-1; abundance: NA; v_gene: TRBV6-5; CDR3aa: CASRDRGGMNTEAFF; CDR3nt: TGTGCCAGCAGGGACAGGGGGGGTATGAACACTGAAGCTTTCTTT
d_gene: NA; j_gene: TRBJ2-7; abundance: few; v_gene: TRBV6-5; CDR3aa: CASRQVSYEQYF; CDR3nt: TGTGCCAGCAGGCAGGTGTCCTACGAGCAGTACTTC
d_gene: NA; j_gene: TRBJ1-1; abundance: NA; v_gene: TRBV28; CDR3aa: CASSLVEPPGEAFF; CDR3nt: TGTGCCAGCAGTTTAGTTGAACCCCCAGGTGAAGCTTTCTTT
d_gene: NA; j_gene: TRBJ2-3; abundance: NA; v_gene: TRBV15; CDR3aa: CATSRVPGTGTDTQYF; CDR3nt: TGTGCCACCAGCAGAGTTCCGGGGACTGGTACAGATACGCAGTATTTT
d_gene: NA; j_gene: TRBJ1-6; abundance: NA; v_gene: TRBV19; CDR3aa: CASTGGAHNSPLHF; CDR3nt: TGTGCCAGCACTGGGGGGGCGCATAATTCACCCCTCCACTTT
d_gene: TRBD1; j_gene: TRBJ1-2; abundance: once; v_gene: TRBV15; CDR3aa: CATSGGQGATWSYGYTF; CDR3nt: TGTGCCACCAGCGGGGGACAGGGGGCGACTTGGTCCTATGGCTACACCTTC
d_gene: NA; j_gene: TRBJ1-5; abundance: NA; v_gene: TRBV28; CDR3aa: CASSLGHNQPQHF; CDR3nt: TGTGCCAGCAGTTTAGGGCACAATCAGCCCCAGCATTTT
d_gene: NA; j_gene: TRBJ1-2; abundance: NA; v_gene: TRBV10-3; CDR3aa: CAISESTGTSGGYTF; CDR3nt: TGTGCCATCAGTGAGTCAACAGGCACATCCGGGGGCTACACCTTC
d_gene: TRBD2; j_gene: TRBJ2-3; abundance: NA; v_gene: TRBV27; CDR3aa: CASSTRLAGGPLYGTDTQYF; CDR3nt: TGTGCCAGCAGTACCCGACTAGCGGGGGGGCCCCTATATGGCACAGATACGCAGTATTTT
d_gene: TRBD2; j_gene: TRBJ2-7; abundance: NA; v_gene: TRBV27; CDR3aa: CASSGRGTTSGGSYEQYF; CDR3nt: TGTGCCAGCAGTGGCAGGGGCACGACTAGCGGGGGCTCCTACGAGCAGTACTTC
d_gene: TRBD1; j_gene: TRBJ2-7; abundance: NA; v_gene: TRBV30; CDR3aa: CAWRGTGISYEQYF; CDR3nt: TGTGCCTGGAGGGGGACAGGGATCTCCTACGAGCAGTACTTC
d_gene: NA; j_gene: TRBJ1-5; abundance: NA; v_gene: TRBV2; CDR3aa: CASAPPEHNQPQHF; CDR3nt: TGTGCCAGCGCCCCCCCAGAACACAATCAGCCCCAGCATTTT
d_gene: NA; j_gene: TRBJ2-5; abundance: NA; v_gene: TRBV5-6; CDR3aa: CASSLDPGYQETQYF; CDR3nt: TGTGCCAGCAGCTTGGACCCGGGGTATCAAGAGACCCAGTACTTC
d_gene: NA; j_gene: TRBJ1-4; abundance: NA; v_gene: TRBV14; CDR3aa: CASSPMGQELFF; CDR3nt: TGTGCCAGCAGCCCAATGGGACAAGAACTGTTTTTT
d_gene: NA; j_gene: TRBJ1-3; abundance: NA; v_gene: TRBV28; CDR3aa: CASRGQVNSGNTIYF; CDR3nt: TGTGCCAGCAGGGGCCAGGTGAACTCTGGAAACACCATATATTTT
d_gene: TRBD1; j_gene: TRBJ1-2; abundance: NA; v_gene: TRBV28; CDR3aa: CASRSGGTFYGYTF; CDR3nt: TGTGCCAGCAGGTCAGGGGGGACATTCTATGGCTACACCTTC
d_gene: TRBD1; j_gene: TRBJ1-3; abundance: NA; v_gene: TRBV6-5; CDR3aa: CASSYSDRASGNTIYF; CDR3nt: TGTGCCAGCAGTTACTCAGACAGGGCCTCTGGAAACACCATATATTTT
d_gene: NA; j_gene: TRBJ1-4; abundance: once; v_gene: TRBV5-5; CDR3aa: CASSLLGSNEKLFF; CDR3nt: TGTGCCAGCAGCTTGCTGGGCAGTAATGAAAAACTGTTTTTT
d_gene: NA; j_gene: TRBJ2-7; abundance: NA; v_gene: TRBV21-1; CDR3aa: CASSARDTLYF; CDR3nt: TGTGCCAGCAGCGCCCGGGACACCCTCTACTTC
d_gene: NA; j_gene: TRBJ2-7; abundance: NA; v_gene: TRBV5-6; CDR3aa: CASSLMGRGPEQYF; CDR3nt: TGTGCCAGCAGCTTGATGGGGAGAGGTCCCGAGCAGTACTTC
d_gene: NA; j_gene: TRBJ2-3; abundance: NA; v_gene: TRBV15; CDR3aa: CAVGQGHTDTQYF; CDR3nt: TGTGCCGTGGGGCAGGGCCACACAGATACGCAGTATTTT
d_gene: TRBD1; j_gene: TRBJ1-5; abundance: NA; v_gene: TRBV30; CDR3aa: CAWSGDRTRWGQPQHF; CDR3nt: TGTGCCTGGAGTGGGGACAGAACCCGGTGGGGTCAGCCCCAGCATTTT
d_gene: TRBD1; j_gene: TRBJ1-5; abundance: NA; v_gene: TRBV28; CDR3aa: CASSLPRTGSMQPQHF; CDR3nt: TGTGCCAGCAGCCTTCCAAGGACAGGGAGTATGCAGCCCCAGCATTTT
d_gene: TRBD2; j_gene: TRBJ2-6; abundance: NA; v_gene: TRBV5-5; CDR3aa: CASSNTSGGRQGANVLTF; CDR3nt: TGTGCCAGCAGCAACACTAGCGGGGGCCGTCAAGGGGCCAACGTCCTGACTTTC
d_gene: TRBD1; j_gene: TRBJ1-2; abundance: NA; v_gene: TRBV3-1/TRBV3-2; CDR3aa: CASSRRGQEVWGYTF; CDR3nt: TGTGCCAGCAGCCGCAGGGGGCAGGAAGTGTGGGGCTACACCTTC
d_gene: NA; j_gene: TRBJ2-1; abundance: NA; v_gene: TRBV19; CDR3aa: CASSIDSQTGVSYNEQFF; CDR3nt: TGTGCCAGTAGTATAGATTCACAAACGGGGGTCTCCTACAATGAGCAGTTCTTC
d_gene: NA; j_gene: TRBJ1-2; abundance: NA; v_gene: TRBV20-1; CDR3aa: CSARESYGYTF; CDR3nt: TGCAGTGCTAGAGAGTCGTATGGCTACACCTTC
d_gene: NA; j_gene: TRBJ1-2; abundance: NA; v_gene: TRBV12-3/TRBV12-4; CDR3aa: CASSDDSYGYTF; CDR3nt: TGTGCCAGCAGTGATGACAGTTATGGCTACACCTTC
d_gene: NA; j_gene: TRBJ2-7; abundance: NA; v_gene: TRBV27; CDR3aa: CASRTNRVLNYEQYF; CDR3nt: TGTGCCAGCAGAACAAACAGGGTCCTGAACTACGAGCAGTACTTC
d_gene: NA; j_gene: TRBJ2-1; abundance: NA; v_gene: TRBV5-8; CDR3aa: CASSSTWTFTGYNEQFF; CDR3nt: TGTGCCAGCAGCTCAACGTGGACCTTCACAGGGTACAATGAGCAGTTCTTC
d_gene: TRBD2; j_gene: TRBJ2-7; abundance: NA; v_gene: TRBV18; CDR3aa: CASSPPASGGQYF; CDR3nt: TGTGCCAGCTCACCACCGGCTAGCGGAGGGCAGTACTTC
d_gene: NA; j_gene: TRBJ2-2; abundance: NA; v_gene: TRBV5-1; CDR3aa: CASSWAPSEIGAGELFF; CDR3nt: TGCGCCAGCAGCTGGGCACCTAGCGAGATAGGGGCTGGGGAGCTGTTTTTT
d_gene: TRBD1; j_gene: TRBJ1-4; abundance: NA; v_gene: TRBV5-5; CDR3aa: CASSLSGGYSEKLFF; CDR3nt: TGTGCCAGCAGCTTGTCAGGGGGCTATAGTGAAAAACTGTTTTTT
d_gene: NA; j_gene: TRBJ2-5; abundance: NA; v_gene: TRBV19; CDR3aa: CASSIGQGPETQYF; CDR3nt: TGTGCCAGTAGTATAGGCCAGGGGCCAGAGACCCAGTACTTC
d_gene: TRBD2; j_gene: TRBJ2-3; abundance: NA; v_gene: TRBV5-6; CDR3aa: CASSRWLAGVTDTQYF; CDR3nt: TGTGCCAGCAGTAGATGGCTAGCGGGGGTCACAGATACGCAGTATTTT
d_gene: TRBD2; j_gene: TRBJ2-1; abundance: once; v_gene: TRBV28; CDR3aa: CASSRTSGGADNEQFF; CDR3nt: TGTGCCAGCAGTCGGACTAGCGGGGGGGCAGACAATGAGCAGTTCTTC
d_gene: TRBD1; j_gene: TRBJ1-1; abundance: NA; v_gene: TRBV24-1; CDR3aa: CATSDFLGNRGEAFF; CDR3nt: TGTGCCACCAGTGATTTTCTGGGGAACAGGGGAGAAGCTTTCTTT
d_gene: NA; j_gene: TRBJ2-7; abundance: NA; v_gene: TRBV27; CDR3aa: CASRRGASSYEQYF; CDR3nt: TGTGCCAGCAGACGGGGGGCTAGCTCCTACGAGCAGTACTTC
d_gene: NA; j_gene: TRBJ1-5; abundance: NA; v_gene: TRBV2; CDR3aa: CASSEDLDRRYNQPQHF; CDR3nt: TGTGCCAGCAGTGAAGACCTCGACAGGAGATATAATCAGCCCCAGCATTTT